The next 28 T cell receptor beta chains were all read from a single sample in a study of T cell clonotyping in hematopoietic cell transplantation. The table came from immunoSEQ multiplex PCR; TCRdb's copy has only in-frame clones and leaves some out. Among about 36,000 clones listed, approximately 89% were seen once. The sequenced material came from peripheral blood mononuclear cells. These TCRs come from a woman between 40 and 50 years old in good health. Some clones in this sample may be carry-over from other donors' samples.

The chain recombines TRBV11-2 with TRBJ1-2; 10 bases line up with TRBD1. CDR3 length: 13 amino acids. The junction had 2 bases not matched to a gene; V was cut back by 5 bases and J by 5 bases. The germline CDR1 and CDR2 sequences are SGHAT and FQNNGV. The CDR3 spells CASSAGQGYGYTF. CDR3 DNA sequence: TGTGCCAGCAGCGCGGGACAGGGGTATGGCTACACCTTC. The variable domain in full, with the rest retrieved from reference TRBV11-2 and TRBJ1-2, is EAGVAQSPRYKIIEKRQSVAFWCNPISGHATLYWYQQILGQGPKLLIQFQNNGVVDDSQLPKDRFSAERLKGVDSTLKIQPAKLEDSAVYLCASSAGQGYGYTFGSGTRLTVV.

CDR3 region: CASSPRTGGEEQFF. The CDR3 DNA reads TGTGCCAGCAGCCCGCGGACCGGAGGGGAAGAGCAGTTCTTC. The V call is TRBV11-2, the J call TRBJ2-1; a weak D match, TRBD2 (6 bases). The CDR3 has 14 residues. Germline loops: CDR1 SGHAT, CDR2 FQNNGV. Trimming took 5 bases from V and 10 from J, leaving 18 bases between them.

The gene calls are TRBV11-3 and TRBJ2-5, with 10 bases fitting TRBD2. V shed 1 base, J shed 3 bases, and the junction held 2 bases outside the gene matches. CDR1 and CDR2 from the germline V gene are SGHNT and YENEEA. CDR3 length equals 15 residues. The CDR3 region has the DNA TGTGCCAGCAGCTTAGGGCTAGCGGGAGAAGAGACCCAGTACTTC. The encoded protein is CASSLGLAGEETQYF.

V gene TRBV5-6 combines with J gene TRBJ2-5; D not resolved. Germline CDR1 reads SGHDT; CDR2 reads YYEEEE. This CDR3 is 15 amino acids long. V lost 3 bases to trimming and J lost 4 bases, with 16 bases between them. The CDR3 sequence: CASSSMRSRRETQYF. The CDR3 region has the DNA TGTGCCAGCAGCTCAATGCGGAGTAGGAGAGAGACCCAGTACTTC.

As for this clone: Additional DNA sequences in this sample encode the identical CDR3. The rearrangement joins TRBV28 to TRBJ2-6; no clear D. The CDR3 runs 13 residues. CDR1 is MDHEN, CDR2 SYDVKM, per germline. The V end was cut by 6 bases, the J end by 4 bases, with 7 bases between. The CDR3 DNA sequence: TGTGCCAGCAGCTACTCCGGGGCCAACGTCCTGACTTTC. It encodes CASSYSGANVLTF.

This chain links TRBV5-8 with TRBJ2-1; either TRBD1 or TRBD2 may fit D (5 bases each). The CDR3 is made up of 16 amino acids. Trimming took off 7 bases at V and 8 bases at J, with 25 bases between the two ends. Germline assignment: CDR1 SGHTS and CDR2 YDEGEE. CDR3 amino acids: CASGTSGGGRSDEQFF. The DNA for the CDR3 is TGTGCCAGCGGAACCTCGGGTGGGGGAAGGAGCGATGAGCAGTTCTTC.

This chain joins TRBV6-1 and TRBJ1-2, with TRBD1 identical over 8 bases. There are 14 residues in the CDR3. Looked up from germline, CDR1 is MNHNS and CDR2 is SASEGT. Trimming cost V 3 bases and J 4 bases; bases outside gene matches: 4. CDR3 in amino acids: CASSEADRGYGYTF. The CDR3 nucleotides are TGTGCCAGCAGTGAGGCTGACAGGGGCTATGGCTACACCTTC.

The chain carries TRBV28 and TRBJ2-6, with TRBD1 as a possible D gene (5 bases). The germline V gene encodes CDR1 MDHEN and CDR2 SYDVKM. V was pared by 7 bases and J by 0 bases, with 13 bases between. CDR3 length: 16 amino acids. Here the CDR3 DNA reads TGTGCCAGCACCACTTCGACAGTCTCTGGGGCCAACGTCCTGACTTTC. This gives the protein CASTTSTVSGANVLTF.

V is TRBV6-1 and J is TRBJ2-7; no clear D gene. Germline V gene data show CDR1 as MNHNS and CDR2 as SASEGT. Trimming cost V 1 base and J 2 bases, with 9 bases left between them. This CDR3 comprises 14 residues. The CDR3, as DNA: TGTGCCAGCAGTGAAGGGGCAGGTCCCTACGAGCAGTACTTC. Translating it yields CASSEGAGPYEQYF.

The chain uses TRBV7-9 and TRBJ1-1; D gene ambiguous. Between the trimmed V and J ends, which lost 2 bases and 5 bases, there was a span of 6 bases. CDR3 length: 12 amino acids. Germline V gene sequence: CDR1 SEHNR, CDR2 FQNEAQ (reference sequence). In nucleotides, the CDR3 is TGTGCCAGCAGCTTATCCGATACTGAAGCTTTCTTT. Residues: CASSLSDTEAFF.

The J gene is TRBJ1-2, the V gene TRBV6-5, with D hard to call. Germline V gives CDR1 MNHEY, CDR2 SVGAGI. Trimming removed 2 bases at V and 8 bases at J, with 12 bases between. There are 13 residues in the CDR3. The CDR3 DNA sequence: TGTGCCAGCAGTTACGAGGGAGTTGCCGGCTACACCTTC. This gives the protein CASSYEGVAGYTF.

This clone has a single count. This chain connects TRBV5-1 to TRBJ2-2; a weak D match, TRBD2 (6 bases). Germline V lookup: CDR1 SGHRS, CDR2 YFSETQ. The V end was cut by 0 bases, the J end by 3 bases, with 12 bases between. This CDR3 is 16 amino acids long. The CDR3 reads CASSLVGGADTGELFF. Here the CDR3 DNA reads TGCGCCAGCAGCTTGGTGGGGGGTGCCGACACCGGGGAGCTGTTTTTT. Full variable domain (remainder filled in from reference TRBV5-1 and TRBJ2-2): KAGVTQTPRYLIKTRGQQVTLSCSPISGHRSVSWYQQTPGQGLQFLFEYFSETQRNKGNFPGRFSGRQFSNSRSEMNVSTLELGDSALYLCASSLVGGADTGELFFGEGSRLTVL.

In DNA, the CDR3 is TGTGCCAGCAGCTTAGAAGGGGCGATTAACACTGAAGCTTTCTTT. Its protein is CASSLEGAINTEAFF. The gene calls are TRBV11-2 and TRBJ1-1; TRBD1 is a possible D gene (5 bases). Trimming removed 0 bases at V and 2 bases at J, with 10 bases between. CDR1 is SGHAT, CDR2 FQNNGV, per germline. This CDR3 is built from 15 residues.

This chain connects TRBV7-9 to TRBJ2-1; TRBD1 aligns across 7 bases. This CDR3 spans 15 amino acids. The germline V gene has CDR1 SEHNR and CDR2 FQNEAQ (reference sequence). V was pared by 5 bases and J by 6 bases, with 10 bases of the junction left unmatched. Here the CDR3 DNA reads TGTGCCAGCAGCCCTCACCGGGGACAGTTCAATGAGCAGTTCTTC. Translated: CASSPHRGQFNEQFF.

This chain uses TRBV19 with TRBJ1-2, with 7 bases lining up with TRBD1. Losses at the gene ends were 4 bases for V and 10 bases for J; bases not matched to a gene: 6. Germline V lookup: CDR1 LNHDA, CDR2 SQIVND (reference sequence). The length of the CDR3 is 12 residues. The CDR3 spells CASSSRDRVYTF. The CDR3 DNA is TGTGCCAGTAGTAGTAGGGACAGAGTCTACACCTTC.

The CDR3 region is CASSHVGGGSLRGDTQYF. The CDR3 DNA is TGTGCCAGCAGCCACGTGGGTGGCGGGAGCCTTCGGGGAGATACGCAGTATTTT. This chain uses TRBV14 with TRBJ2-3; TRBD2 matches at 7 bases. CDR3 length equals 18 residues. J lost 5 bases, V lost 3 bases, and 17 bases had no gene match. CDR1 SGHDN and CDR2 FVKESK come from the germline V gene. The whole variable domain, remainder taken from reference TRBV14 and TRBJ2-3, is EAGVTQFPSHSVIEKGQTVTLRCDPISGHDNLYWYRRVMGKEIKFLLHFVKESKQDESGMPNNRFLAERTGGTYSTLKVQPAELEDSGVYFCASSHVGGGSLRGDTQYFGPGTRLTVL.

The gene calls are TRBV28 and TRBJ1-3; 9 bases are a match to TRBD1. CDR1 MDHEN and CDR2 SYDVKM come from the germline V gene. V shed 6 bases and J 2 bases; nucleotides not matched to a gene: 2. The CDR3 loop spans 14 amino acids. The CDR3 sequence is CASRRDRAGNTIYF. Written as DNA, the CDR3 is TGTGCCAGCAGGAGGGACAGGGCTGGAAACACCATATATTTT.

The V call is TRBV20-1, the J call TRBJ2-7; D gene uncertain. CDR1 and CDR2 from the germline V gene are DFQATT and SNEGSKA (reference sequence). Trimming took 6 bases from V and 5 from J, leaving 11 bases between them. The CDR3 consists of 11 residues. CDR3 coding DNA: TGCAGTGCCGACTTTTCAAACGAGCAGTACTTC. Amino acids: CSADFSNEQYF.

This clone was found once. This chain links TRBV19 with TRBJ1-4; no clear D. V lost 6 bases and J lost 4, with 12 bases in between. The CDR3 length is 14 residues. CDR1 LNHDA and CDR2 SQIVND come from the germline V gene (reference sequence). CDR3 DNA sequence: TGTGCCAGTAGGGAAGACCGAATTAATGAAAAACTGTTTTTT. It codes for CASREDRINEKLFF.

This chain links TRBV4-1 with TRBJ2-7; TRBD1 aligns across 8 bases. The length of the CDR3 is 16 residues. The V and J ends lost 1 base and 1 base, in that order; junction bases with no gene match: 6. Germline V lookup: CDR1 MGHRA, CDR2 YSYEKL. This CDR3 reads CASSQVGQGNSYEQYF. Written as DNA, the CDR3 is TGCGCCAGCAGCCAAGTTGGACAGGGTAATTCCTACGAGCAGTACTTC.

The rearrangement uses TRBV7-9 and TRBJ2-5; no firm D call. CDR1 and CDR2 from the germline V gene are SEHNR and FQNEAQ (reference sequence). This CDR3 comprises 14 residues. V lost 1 base and J 5 bases, leaving 11 bases between the germline ends. CDR3 loop: CASSLEGWRETQYF. CDR3 sequence (DNA): TGTGCCAGCAGCTTAGAAGGGTGGCGCGAGACCCAGTACTTC.

V usage is TRBV19 and J usage is TRBJ1-5; tentative D call: TRBD1 (5 bases). Germline values: CDR1 LNHDA, CDR2 SQIVND (reference sequence). The CDR3 is 16 amino acids. V was pared by 3 bases and J by 1 base, with 13 bases between. CDR3 DNA sequence: TGTGCCAGTAGTATTAGAGGGGATGGGAGCAATCAGCCCCAGCATTTT. Amino acid sequence: CASSIRGDGSNQPQHF.

The table lists this clone with a count of one. The J gene is TRBJ2-3, the V gene TRBV30, with a tentative D call TRBD2 (5 bases). The ends were cut back, 6 bases at V and 2 bases at J, with 12 bases in the middle. The CDR3 consists of 13 residues. CDR1 and CDR2 from the germline V gene are GTSNPN and SVGIG (reference sequence). This chain's CDR3 is CACGERTTDTQYF. The DNA for the CDR3 is TGTGCCTGTGGGGAGAGGACCACAGATACGCAGTATTTT.

This chain links TRBV30 with TRBJ2-7; a possible D gene is TRBD2 (7 bases). The CDR3 has 13 residues. Trimming shortened V by 2 bases and J by 6 bases, and 14 bases separated the two germline ends. Germline V gives CDR1 GTSNPN, CDR2 SVGIG (reference sequence). The CDR3 protein is CAWSPQGGGEQYF. The CDR3, as DNA: TGTGCCTGGAGTCCCCAGGGAGGGGGCGAGCAGTACTTC.

The chain combines TRBV5-1 with TRBJ1-2; D is possibly TRBD1 (5 bases). V shed 4 bases and J shed 8 bases, with 21 bases lying between them. The CDR3 runs 15 residues. The germline V gene encodes CDR1 SGHRS and CDR2 YFSETQ. The CDR3 here is CASSPGGRKTGGYTF. CDR3 DNA: TGCGCCAGCAGCCCCGGAGGGAGGAAAACAGGCGGCTACACCTTC.

CDR3 DNA: TGTGCCAGCAGTTTCGCCCCCCAGGGAACGCAGTATTTT. Translation: CASSFAPQGTQYF. The V call is TRBV27, the J call TRBJ2-3, with TRBD1 as a possible D gene (5 bases). Germline CDR1 is MNHEY and CDR2 is SMNVEV (reference sequence). Trimming cost V 3 bases and J 9 bases, with 13 bases left between them. The CDR3 consists of 13 residues.

This chain uses TRBV27 with TRBJ2-2; TRBD1 matches at 7 bases. The CDR3 spans 13 residues. After removal of 5 bases from V and 6 bases from J, the junction contained 3 bases not matched to a gene. The germline V gene has CDR1 MNHEY and CDR2 SMNVEV (reference sequence). The DNA for the CDR3 is TGTGCCAGCAGTCCAGGACAGGCCGGGGAGCTGTTTTTT. Protein sequence: CASSPGQAGELFF.

This clone has only one observation. The rearrangement uses TRBV7-2 and TRBJ2-1; D possibly corresponds to TRBD2 (7 bases). The germline V gene encodes CDR1 SGHTA and CDR2 FQGNSA. The CDR3 is 14 amino acids. V lost 5 bases, J lost 5 bases, and 13 bases lay in between. In DNA, the CDR3 is TGTGCCAGCAGCGGTTCGGGGGGCGACAATGAGCAGTTCTTC. Protein: CASSGSGGDNEQFF.